The T cell receptor beta chain described here comes from a study of T cells after yellow fever vaccination. TCRdb called the 5' RACE reads again in MiXCR, with one record for every CDR3 protein. The sample lists 120,000 or so distinct CDR3 sequences, 13% to 15% seen once, with around 40% in the top ten. This clonotype has only one observation. One end of the junction varies from germline; a read error may be responsible. The CDR3 is made up of 12 amino acids. Per the germline V gene, CDR1 is MNHEY and CDR2 is SVGAGI. The chain uses TRBV6-5 and TRBJ1-2, with unresolved D. The material sequenced was CD8+ T cells sorted from PBMCs, taken 5 days after the yellow fever booster vaccination. This clonotype originated in a man younger than 30 who received the YFV17D yellow fever vaccine. This chain's CDR3 is CDSSYSNEGYTF. In DNA, the CDR3 is TGTGACAGCAGTTACTCGAACGAAGGCTACACCTTC.